Sequencing of this T cell receptor (beta chain) was carried out in a study of blood T cell repertoires in COVID-19 (dated by TCRdb to about 2020). Background for the entire study: Collaborator samples came from the United States, Italy and Spain and covered acute and convalescent phases of COVID-19. Nearly every sample came with metadata listing a de-identified subject ID, COVID-19 status, age in years and sex. The samples were drawn from the first 160 participants of the ongoing ImmuneRACE study and from under 1,500 subjects provided by 6 global collaborators. Where available, HLA class I and class II types were obtained from metadata supplied by the sample provider rather than from assay-based typing. The prospective study material was composed of cDNA or gDNA derived from T cells, B-cell-depleted T cells, or PBMCs. Deeply sampled blood TCRbeta repertoires from subjects exposed to, actively infected with, or recovered from COVID-19 were included in the dataset. The repertoires were released in a freely available public database intended as a resource for research on the immune response to SARS-CoV-2.

With regard to this clone: Which antigen it targets is not known. Nothing much larger sits one base from this clone, and base qualities are not available.

In the prospective study, participants were roughly 18 to 90 years old, resided in approximately 25 geographic areas of the United States, and were enrolled through a virtual design. To assign participants to cohorts, the prospective study relied on clinical history that participants themselves reported in a screening survey and a study questionnaire. In the prospective study, whole blood, serum and a nasopharyngeal or oropharyngeal swab were collected from each participant by mobile phlebotomists. Over a roughly 2-month period, participants in the prospective study had the option of providing additional blood draws and questionnaires. Before DNA extraction, blood samples from the prospective study were shipped at room temperature or frozen. The immunoSEQ Assay, a bias-controlled multiplex PCR, was used to amplify TCRbeta CDR3 regions from genomic DNA. Per the source publication's procedure: Nucleated cell counts per sample were estimated from amplification of reference gene primers within the assay. Sequence reads were collapsed and filtered to measure the absolute abundance of every unique TCRbeta CDR3 rearrangement. For each sample, productive Simpson clonality was calculated as the square root of Simpson's diversity index across productive rearrangements. This is the immuneACCESS table as TCRdb keeps it, with only in-frame sequences that have V and J called. A part of the clones is gone; compared with another copy, unresolved V genes explain less than half, and the rest is unexplained. V and J calls plus clone size are reproduced from that table; the DNA served to infer D and trimming. This sample is represented by about 210,000 clones; roughly 79% of them were singletons. In total, the top ten clones hold about 8.9% of the sample.

At the junction V is shortened by 5 bases and J by 0 bases, with 13 bases in between. For CDR1 and CDR2, the germline V gene lists SGDLS and YYNGEE. Measured from the cysteine to the phenylalanine, the CDR3 is 15 residues long. Only the CDR3 portion is preserved as DNA: 45 bases, with reading frame beginning at the first base. Study-wide findings and limitations: The amount of clinical and demographic metadata varied by source and participant and was provided uncurated.

The chain is encoded by TRBV9 joined to TRBJ2-3; perhaps TRBD2 is the D gene, with 5 bases matching. Sequences were obtained from PBMCs or T cells enriched from blood (not recorded which). The source is a woman in her fifties or sixties with acute COVID-19. The CDR3 here reads CASRRTSGSTDTQYF. The nucleotide sequence is TGTGCCAGCAGGAGGACTTCGGGCAGCACAGATACGCAGTATTTT.